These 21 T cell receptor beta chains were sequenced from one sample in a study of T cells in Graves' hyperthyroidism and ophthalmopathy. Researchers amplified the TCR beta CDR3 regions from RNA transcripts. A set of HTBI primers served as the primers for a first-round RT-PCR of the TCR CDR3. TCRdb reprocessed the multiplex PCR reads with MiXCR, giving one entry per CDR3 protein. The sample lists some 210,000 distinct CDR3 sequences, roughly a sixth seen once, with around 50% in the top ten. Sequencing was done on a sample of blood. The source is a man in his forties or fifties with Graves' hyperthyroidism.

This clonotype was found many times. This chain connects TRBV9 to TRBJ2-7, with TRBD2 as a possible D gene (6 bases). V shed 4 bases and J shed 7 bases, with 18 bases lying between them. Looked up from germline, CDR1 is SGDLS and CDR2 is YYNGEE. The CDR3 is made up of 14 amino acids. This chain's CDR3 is CASSSEPGVKEQYF. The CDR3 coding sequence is TGTGCCAGCAGCTCAGAACCGGGGGTAAAGGAGCAGTACTTC.

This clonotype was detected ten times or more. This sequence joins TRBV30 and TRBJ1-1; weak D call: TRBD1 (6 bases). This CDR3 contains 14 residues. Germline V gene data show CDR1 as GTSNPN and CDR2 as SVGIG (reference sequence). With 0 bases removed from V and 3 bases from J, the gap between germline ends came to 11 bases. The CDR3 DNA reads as TGTGCCTGGAGTGTCGTAGGGGGAGACACTGAAGCTTTCTTT. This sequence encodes CAWSVVGGDTEAFF. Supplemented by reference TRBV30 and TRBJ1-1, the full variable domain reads SQTIHQWPATLVQPVGSPLSLECTVEGTSNPNLYWYRQAAGRGLQLLFYSVGIGQISSEVPQNLSASRPQDRQFILSSKKLLLSDSGFYLCAWSVVGGDTEAFFGQGTRLTVV.

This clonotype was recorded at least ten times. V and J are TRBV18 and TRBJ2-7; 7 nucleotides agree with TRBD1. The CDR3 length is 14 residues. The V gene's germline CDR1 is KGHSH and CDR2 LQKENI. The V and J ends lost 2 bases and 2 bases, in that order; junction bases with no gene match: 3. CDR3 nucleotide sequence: TGTGCCAGCTCACCAAGACAGGGTCCCTACGAGCAGTACTTC. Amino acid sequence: CASSPRQGPYEQYF.

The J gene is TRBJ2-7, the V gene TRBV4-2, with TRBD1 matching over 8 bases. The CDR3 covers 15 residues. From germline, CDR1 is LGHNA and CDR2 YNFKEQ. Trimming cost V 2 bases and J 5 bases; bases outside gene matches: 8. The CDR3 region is CASSQPDREVNEQYF. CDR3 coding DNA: TGTGCCAGCAGCCAACCGGACAGGGAGGTCAACGAGCAGTACTTC.

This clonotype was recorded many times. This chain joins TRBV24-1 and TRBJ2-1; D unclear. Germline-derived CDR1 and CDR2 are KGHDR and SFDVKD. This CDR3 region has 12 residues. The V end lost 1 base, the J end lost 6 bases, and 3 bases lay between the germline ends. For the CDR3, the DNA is TGTGCCACCAGTGATTTAGGCAATGAGCAGTTCTTC. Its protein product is CATSDLGNEQFF.

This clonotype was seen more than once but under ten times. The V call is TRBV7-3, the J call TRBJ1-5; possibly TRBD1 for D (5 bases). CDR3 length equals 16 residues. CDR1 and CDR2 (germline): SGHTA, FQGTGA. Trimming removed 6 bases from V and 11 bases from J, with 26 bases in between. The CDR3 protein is CASRFPGRSLGVAQHF. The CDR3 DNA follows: TGTGCCAGCAGATTTCCGGGACGGAGCCTGGGGGTTGCCCAGCATTTT.

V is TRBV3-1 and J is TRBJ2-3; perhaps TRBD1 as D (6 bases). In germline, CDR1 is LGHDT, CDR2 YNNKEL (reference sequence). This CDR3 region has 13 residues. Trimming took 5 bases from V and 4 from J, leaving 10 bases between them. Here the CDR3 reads CASSSRQADTQYF. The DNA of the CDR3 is TGTGCCAGCAGCTCCCGACAGGCAGATACGCAGTATTTT.

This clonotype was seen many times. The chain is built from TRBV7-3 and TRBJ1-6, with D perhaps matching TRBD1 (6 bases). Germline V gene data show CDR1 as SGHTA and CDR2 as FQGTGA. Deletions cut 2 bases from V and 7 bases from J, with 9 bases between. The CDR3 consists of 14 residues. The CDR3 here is CASSLGGRNSPLHF. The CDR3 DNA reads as TGTGCCAGCAGCTTAGGGGGGCGGAATTCACCCCTCCACTTT.

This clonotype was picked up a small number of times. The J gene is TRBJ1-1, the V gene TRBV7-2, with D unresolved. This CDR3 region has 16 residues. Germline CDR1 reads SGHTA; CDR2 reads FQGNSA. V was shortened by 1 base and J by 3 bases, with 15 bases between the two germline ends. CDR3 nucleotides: TGTGCCAGCAGCTTAGTAATTGATTCTCGGGACACTGAAGCTTTCTTT. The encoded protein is CASSLVIDSRDTEAFF.

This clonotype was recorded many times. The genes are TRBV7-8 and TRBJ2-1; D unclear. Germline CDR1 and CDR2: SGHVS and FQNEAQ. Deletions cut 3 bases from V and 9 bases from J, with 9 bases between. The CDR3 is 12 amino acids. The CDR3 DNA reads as TGTGCCAGCAGCTTTCACCCGGTTGAGCAGTTCTTC. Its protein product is CASSFHPVEQFF.

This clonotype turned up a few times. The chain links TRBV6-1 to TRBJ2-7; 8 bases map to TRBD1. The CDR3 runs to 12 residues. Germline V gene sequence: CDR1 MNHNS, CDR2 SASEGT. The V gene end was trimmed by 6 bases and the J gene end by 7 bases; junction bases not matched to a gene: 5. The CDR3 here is CASSGQGQEQYF. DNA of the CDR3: TGTGCCAGCAGCGGACAGGGCCAAGAGCAGTACTTC.

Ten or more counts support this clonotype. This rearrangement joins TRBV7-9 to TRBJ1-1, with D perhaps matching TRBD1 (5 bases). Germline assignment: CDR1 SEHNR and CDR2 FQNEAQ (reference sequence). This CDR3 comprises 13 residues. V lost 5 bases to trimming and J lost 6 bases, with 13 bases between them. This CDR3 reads CASSQSGGSEAFF. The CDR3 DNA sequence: TGTGCCAGCAGCCAAAGCGGGGGGTCTGAAGCTTTCTTT.

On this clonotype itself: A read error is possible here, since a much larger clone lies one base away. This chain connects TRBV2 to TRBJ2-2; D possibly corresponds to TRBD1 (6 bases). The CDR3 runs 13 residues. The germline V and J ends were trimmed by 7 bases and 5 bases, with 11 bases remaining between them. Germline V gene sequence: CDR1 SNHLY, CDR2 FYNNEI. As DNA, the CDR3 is TGTGCCAGCACGCAGGGGATAACCGGGGAGCTGTTTTTT. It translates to CASTQGITGELFF.

The CDR3 protein is CAISRRDEQFF. CDR3 coding DNA: TGTGCCATCAGTCGACGCGATGAGCAGTTCTTC. The chain has TRBV10-3 and TRBJ2-1; D ambiguous. The CDR3 is 11 amino acids. Trimming removed 5 bases from V and 8 bases from J, with 7 bases in between. In germline, CDR1 is ENHRY, CDR2 SYGVKD.

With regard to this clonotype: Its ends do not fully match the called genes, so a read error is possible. CDR3 DNA sequence: TGTGCCAGCAGATTGACAGGGCCCTACAATGGGCAGTTCTTC. Amino acids: CASRLTGPYNGQFF. The V and J genes are TRBV2 and TRBJ2-1; TRBD1 matches at 7 bases. This CDR3 region has 14 residues. Germline V CDR1 and CDR2: SNHLY, FYNNEI.

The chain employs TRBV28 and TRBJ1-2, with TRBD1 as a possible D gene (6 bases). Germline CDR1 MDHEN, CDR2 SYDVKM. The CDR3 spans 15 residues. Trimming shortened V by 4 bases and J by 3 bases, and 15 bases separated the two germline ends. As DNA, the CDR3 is TGTGCCAGCAGTTCCCCCGGTGGACAGCACTATGGCTACACCTTC. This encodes CASSSPGGQHYGYTF.

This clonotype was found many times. As DNA, the CDR3 is TGTGCCAGCAGTTCCGTGCGGGCCCCCAGGGGGGGCGTTTTTTCCCGGCAGTTCTTC. It translates to CASSSVRAPRGGVFSRQFF. The gene calls are TRBV6-2 or TRBV6-3 and TRBJ2-1, with D tentatively TRBD1 or TRBD2 (7 bases each). Trimming shortened V by 4 bases and J by 12 bases, and 34 bases separated the two germline ends. The V gene's germline CDR1 is MNHEY and CDR2 SVGEGT. The CDR3 runs to 19 residues.

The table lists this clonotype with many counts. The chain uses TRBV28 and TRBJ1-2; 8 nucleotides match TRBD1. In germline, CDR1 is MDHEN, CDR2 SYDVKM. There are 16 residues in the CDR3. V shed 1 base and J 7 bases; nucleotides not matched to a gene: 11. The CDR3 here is CASSLLSGYRGGGYTF. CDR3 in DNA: TGTGCCAGCAGTTTATTGAGTGGTTACAGGGGGGGTGGCTACACCTTC.

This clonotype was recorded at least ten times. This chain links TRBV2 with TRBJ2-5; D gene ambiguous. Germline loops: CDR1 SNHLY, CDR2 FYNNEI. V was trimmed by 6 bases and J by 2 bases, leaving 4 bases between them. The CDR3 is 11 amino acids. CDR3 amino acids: CASSRQETQYF. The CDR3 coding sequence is TGTGCCAGCAGCAGACAAGAGACCCAGTACTTC.

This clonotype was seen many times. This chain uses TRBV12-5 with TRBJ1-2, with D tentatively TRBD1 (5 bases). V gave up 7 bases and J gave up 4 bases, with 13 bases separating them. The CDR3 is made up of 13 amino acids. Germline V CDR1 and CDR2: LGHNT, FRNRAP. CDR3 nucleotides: TGTGCTAGTGCCCCCGGACAACTCTATGGCTACACCTTC. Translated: CASAPGQLYGYTF.

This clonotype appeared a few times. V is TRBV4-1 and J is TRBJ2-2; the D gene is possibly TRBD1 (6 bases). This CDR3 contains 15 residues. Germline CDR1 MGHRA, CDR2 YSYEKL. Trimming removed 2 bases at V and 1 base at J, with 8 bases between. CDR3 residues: CASSQTRGNTGELFF. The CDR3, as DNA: TGCGCCAGCAGCCAAACCAGGGGGAACACCGGGGAGCTGTTTTTT.